This TCR beta chain came from a study of T-cell memory formation after mild COVID-19. Looking at the study overall: The two donors had largely donor-specific TCR clusters.

Whole-study findings and limits: CD4+ bias marked clones expanding day 15 to 37, unlike balanced contracting clones. Among clones peaking at day 37 in the second wave, SARS-CoV-2 specificity remained unconfirmed. CD4+ contracting clones were mainly CM and EM; CD8+ ones, EMRA.

CDR1 is SGDLS and CDR2 is YYNGEE in the germline V gene. CDR3 length equals 15 residues. The V and J ends lost 2 bases and 3 bases, in that order; junction bases with no gene match: 2. TCRdb analysed the 5' RACE reads with MiXCR anew, one entry per CDR3 protein. Of 450,000 to 650,000 distinct CDR3 sequences listed, roughly 18% are singletons. This clonotype was detected only a few times. The antigen is unknown. The rearrangement uses TRBV9 and TRBJ1-2; 12 bases fit TRBD1. The sample comprised PBMCs or a T cell subset sorted from them (not recorded which). The receptor's source is an adult woman who had mild COVID-19 (a few samples of this study predate the infection). Cell type and time point are not known. The CDR3 DNA sequence: TGTGCCAGCAGCGTCGGGACAGGGGGCTACTATGGCTACACCTTC. Translated: CASSVGTGGYYGYTF.